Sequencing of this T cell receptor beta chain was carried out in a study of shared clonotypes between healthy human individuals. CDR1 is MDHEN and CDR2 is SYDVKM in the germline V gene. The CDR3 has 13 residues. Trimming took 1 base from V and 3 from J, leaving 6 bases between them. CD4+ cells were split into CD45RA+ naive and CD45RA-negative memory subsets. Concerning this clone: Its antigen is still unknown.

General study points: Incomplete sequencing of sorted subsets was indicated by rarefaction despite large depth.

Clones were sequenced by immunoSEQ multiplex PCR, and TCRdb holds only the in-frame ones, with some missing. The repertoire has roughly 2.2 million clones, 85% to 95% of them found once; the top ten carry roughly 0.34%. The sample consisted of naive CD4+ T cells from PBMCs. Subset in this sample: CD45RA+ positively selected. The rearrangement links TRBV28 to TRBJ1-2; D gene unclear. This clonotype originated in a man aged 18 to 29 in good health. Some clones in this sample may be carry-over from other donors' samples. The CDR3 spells CASSLSADYGYTF. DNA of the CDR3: TGTGCCAGCAGTTTATCCGCAGACTATGGCTACACCTTC.